This is a list of T cell receptor beta chains from one sample in a study of Graves' ophthalmopathy and Graves' hyperthyroidism. TCRdb ran MiXCR on the multiplex PCR reads and lists one entry per CDR3 protein. This table holds 500,000 to 800,000 distinct CDR3 sequences, 35% to 45% found once. Sequenced material: peripheral blood. The receptors were sampled from an adult man with Graves' ophthalmopathy. Both conserved end residues are part of each CDR3. Fields, in order: CDR3 length, D gene, J gene, clone size, V gene, CDR3 protein, CDR3 DNA. The D gene is left open where the match is weak. Some rows mark clone size as missing; the rest say once, few, many or name a class of expanded clone.

>16|TRBD1|TRBJ1-3|.|TRBV9
CASSGSNRGGGNTIYF
TGTGCCAGCAGCGGATCTAACAGGGGAGGCGGAAACACCATATATTTT
>12|.|TRBJ1-1|many|TRBV2
CASSPGPFGAFF
TGTGCCAGCAGTCCGGGACCTTTCGGAGCTTTCTTT
>14|.|TRBJ2-7|many|TRBV7-2
CASSLGPSSYEQYF
TGTGCCAGCAGCTTAGGGCCGAGCTCCTACGAGCAGTACTTC
>14|TRBD1|TRBJ1-4|many|TRBV6-4
CASSEGQGAEKLFF
TGTGCCAGCAGTGAGGGACAGGGGGCTGAAAAACTGTTTTTT
>14|TRBD1|TRBJ1-3|.|TRBV9
CASSVGQVGNTIYF
TGTGCCAGCAGCGTGGGACAGGTTGGAAACACCATATATTTT
>14|TRBD1|TRBJ2-7|few|TRBV3-1
CASRQKSDRGEQYF
TGTGCCAGCAGGCAAAAATCCGACAGGGGCGAGCAGTACTTC
>14|.|TRBJ1-6|.|TRBV6-6
CASNPASILSPLHF
TGTGCCAGCAACCCAGCCTCGATTTTGTCTCCCCTCCACTTT
>13|.|TRBJ1-2|.|TRBV7-9
CACSSSTEEGYTF
TGTGCCTGCAGCTCCTCGACAGAAGAGGGCTACACCTTC
>17|TRBD2|TRBJ2-7|few|TRBV5-1
CASSFDRTSGRILEQYF
TGCGCCAGCAGCTTCGACCGGACTAGCGGGAGGATACTAGAGCAGTACTTC
>15|.|TRBJ1-3|.|TRBV7-2
CASSPRAGSGNTIYF
TGTGCCAGCAGCCCCCGAGCGGGTAGTGGGAACACCATATATTTT
>11|.|TRBJ2-7|many|TRBV13
CASSFLGEQYF
TGTGCCAGCAGCTTCTTGGGCGAGCAGTACTTC
>17|TRBD1|TRBJ1-3|.|TRBV25-1
CASSLTVGTGAGNTIYF
TGTGCCAGCAGCTTAACAGTGGGGACAGGGGCTGGAAACACCATATATTTT
>14|.|TRBJ2-7|many|TRBV20-1
CSARRRQDYYEQYF
TGCAGTGCTAGACGTAGACAGGACTACTACGAGCAGTACTTC
>15|TRBD1|TRBJ2-2|few|TRBV7-8
CASSQHRGSTGELFF
TGTGCCAGCAGCCAACACAGGGGTTCCACCGGGGAGCTGTTTTTT
>10|.|TRBJ2-7|.|TRBV29-1
CSPGGIGLYF
TGCAGTCCAGGGGGGATCGGTTTGTACTTC
>17|.|TRBJ1-4|few|TRBV25-1
CASSIRTTEGANEKLFF
TGTGCCAGCAGTATTAGGACAACCGAGGGGGCTAATGAAAAACTGTTTTTT
>13|.|TRBJ2-7|many|TRBV7-9
CASSPGLMYEQYF
TGTGCCAGCAGCCCGGGACTTATGTACGAGCAGTACTTC
>14|TRBD2|TRBJ2-5|.|TRBV29-1
CRSRLAGGQETQYF
TGCAGGTCGCGACTAGCGGGGGGCCAAGAGACCCAGTACTTC
>12|.|TRBJ1-1|few|TRBV29-1
CSLVPENTEAFF
TGCAGCTTGGTTCCTGAGAACACTGAAGCTTTCTTT
>14|.|TRBJ1-4|.|TRBV2
CASSVQGEEEKLFF
TGTGCCAGCAGTGTCCAGGGAGAGGAGGAAAAACTGTTTTTT
>11|.|TRBJ2-3|many|TRBV10-3
CATGRQEAQYF
TGTGCCACCGGACGACAGGAAGCGCAGTATTTT
>16|TRBD2|TRBJ2-3|.|TRBV29-1
CSVQGLAGGLTDTQYF
TGCAGCGTGCAGGGACTAGCGGGGGGGCTCACCGATACGCAGTATTTT
>15|.|TRBJ2-5|.|TRBV7-9
CASSLERMGGETQYF
TGTGCCAGCAGCTTAGAGAGGATGGGCGGAGAGACCCAGTACTTC
>14|.|TRBJ1-5|few|TRBV10-3
CAISERWTAQPQHF
TGTGCCATCAGTGAGAGATGGACAGCTCAGCCCCAGCATTTT
>15|TRBD1|TRBJ1-2|.|TRBV10-3
CAISEGDRDTYGYTF
TGTGCCATCAGTGAAGGGGACAGGGACACCTATGGCTACACCTTC
>14|TRBD1|TRBJ1-2|.|TRBV25-1
CASIGQGSSYGYTF
TGTGCCAGCATCGGACAGGGATCTAGCTATGGCTACACCTTC
>18|TRBD1|TRBJ2-6|.|TRBV10-2
CASSESGGFPLGANVLTF
TGCGCCAGCAGTGAGTCAGGGGGCTTTCCCCTCGGGGCCAACGTCCTGACTTTC